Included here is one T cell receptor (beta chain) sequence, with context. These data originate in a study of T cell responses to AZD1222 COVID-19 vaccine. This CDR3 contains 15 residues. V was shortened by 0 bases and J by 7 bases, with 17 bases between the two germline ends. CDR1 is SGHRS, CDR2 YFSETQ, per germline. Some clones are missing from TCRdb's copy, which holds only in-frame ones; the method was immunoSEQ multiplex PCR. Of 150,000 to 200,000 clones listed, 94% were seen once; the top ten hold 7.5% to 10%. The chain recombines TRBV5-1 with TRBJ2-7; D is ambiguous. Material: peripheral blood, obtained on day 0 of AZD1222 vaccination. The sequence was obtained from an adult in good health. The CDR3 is CASSLAASSFEEQYF. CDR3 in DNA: TGCGCCAGCAGCTTGGCCGCAAGCTCGTTCGAAGAGCAGTACTTC.